This entry describes one T cell receptor (beta chain). The V gene end was trimmed by 2 bases and the J gene end by 2 bases; junction bases not matched to a gene: 7. The CDR3 totals 17 residues. CDR1 and CDR2 (germline): MNHNS, SASEGT. This sample is drawn from a study of blood T cell repertoires in COVID-19. Under the authors' procedure: Scientists estimated how many nucleated cells there were by amplifying reference gene primers. The method was immunoSEQ multiplex PCR; TCRdb's version includes in-frame clones alone and lacks a portion of them. That table furnishes V, J and clone size, whereas the DNA furnished D and trimming. The repertoire holds over 130,000 clones, with about 82% as singletons.

This clonotype originated in a man aged 45-60 years with acute or convalescent COVID-19. This rearrangement joins TRBV6-1 to TRBJ2-1; 9 positions match TRBD2. Sequencing was carried out using peripheral blood. Here the CDR3 reads CASSERPSGVTYNEQFF. CDR3 nucleotides: TGTGCCAGCAGTGAAAGGCCTAGCGGGGTAACCTACAATGAGCAGTTCTTC.